This paragraph reports one TCR beta chain. What it binds is unknown. The repertoire was sequenced with immunoSEQ multiplex PCR; TCRdb's copy has only in-frame clones and lacks some. Of about 130,000 clones in the sample, around 90% are singletons; the top ten hold over 2.5%. This specimen belongs to a study of T cell responses to AZD1222 COVID-19 vaccine. Study context: Pooled in the analysis were second doses at about 4 or about 12 weeks.

J lost 6 bases, V lost 0 bases, and 8 bases had no gene match. The CDR3 contains 15 residues. Germline V gives CDR1 SGDLS, CDR2 YYNGEE. Study-level results: Repertoire sampling happened only post peak T cell response. Clonal diversity may have been underestimated in mostly white British donors.

The chain couples TRBV9 to TRBJ1-1, with 7 bases fitting TRBD1. This TCR was sampled from an adult in good health. The specimen was peripheral blood, collected on day 0 of AZD1222 vaccination. In DNA form, the CDR3 reads TGTGCCAGCAGCGTAGAAGTTAACAGGGGTCCTGAAGCTTTCTTT. Its translation: CASSVEVNRGPEAFF.